The 10 T cell receptor beta chains below were found in one sample sequenced in a study of shared clonotypes between healthy human individuals (dated by TCRdb to 2020 to 2021). The method was the immunoSEQ multiplex PCR assay. Not all clones reach the TCRdb copy of this immuneACCESS table, which keeps in-frame sequences only. Checked studies attribute under half of the gap to unresolved V genes and leave the rest unexplained. The table for this sample lists 230,000 or so clones; 50% to 75% of them were counted only once. The biggest ten clones account for around 10% of the sample. The sample comprised memory CD4+ T cells sorted from blood. The cell subset or site label on this specimen signifies: CD45RA-negative fraction. The source of these receptors is a man younger than 45 in good health.

This chain joins TRBV10-1 and TRBJ2-3; D gene unclear. The CDR3 has 14 amino acids. V was trimmed by 8 bases and J by 2 bases, leaving 14 bases between them. Looked up from germline, CDR1 is WNHNN and CDR2 is SYGVQD (reference sequence). The CDR3 region has the DNA TGCGCCAGCTCCCGGGTCTCTCCCACAGATACGCAGTATTTT. It codes for CASSRVSPTDTQYF.

The rearrangement joins TRBV7-6 to TRBJ2-1; D ambiguous. V was pared by 3 bases and J by 2 bases, with 11 bases between. This CDR3 has 15 amino acids. Germline V gene sequence: CDR1 SGHVS, CDR2 FNYEAQ. CDR3 residues: CASSLGHLTYNEQFF. CDR3 DNA: TGTGCCAGCAGCTTGGGCCATTTAACCTACAATGAGCAGTTCTTC.

The V and J genes are TRBV28 and TRBJ1-2, with D perhaps TRBD1 (5 bases). This CDR3 contains 15 residues. Deletions cut 6 bases from V and 2 bases from J, with 16 bases between. Germline CDR1 is MDHEN and CDR2 is SYDVKM. This chain's CDR3 is CASSPRGAGNYGYTF. Written as DNA, the CDR3 is TGTGCCAGCAGCCCCCGGGGCGCGGGGAACTATGGCTACACCTTC.

This clone was seen a handful of times. The J gene is TRBJ2-7, the V gene TRBV9, with 8 bases aligning to TRBD1. The J segment lost 9 bases and the V segment lost 3 bases, leaving 8 bases of the junction unmatched. This CDR3 comprises 13 residues. The germline CDR1 and CDR2 sequences are SGDLS and YYNGEE. Written as DNA, the CDR3 is TGTGCCAGCAGCGACCACCCAGGGGGCGGGCAGTACTTC. Protein: CASSDHPGGGQYF.

This clone has ten or more counts. This rearrangement joins TRBV5-1 to TRBJ1-2; a possible D gene is TRBD1 (5 bases). This CDR3 is 14 amino acids long. Germline values: CDR1 SGHRS, CDR2 YFSETQ. Trimming took 4 bases from V and 5 from J, leaving 15 bases between them. CDR3 amino acids: CASSPDTEGYGYTF. As DNA, the CDR3 is TGCGCCAGCAGCCCGGACACGGAGGGGTATGGCTACACCTTC.

This rearrangement joins TRBV5-4 to TRBJ2-3, with 11 bases fitting TRBD2. Looked up from germline, CDR1 is SGHNT and CDR2 is YYREEE (reference sequence). J lost 6 bases, V lost 4 bases, and 13 bases had no gene match. CDR3 length equals 17 residues. This chain's CDR3 is CASSKPTSGILSDTQYF. CDR3 nucleotide sequence: TGTGCCAGCAGCAAACCGACTAGCGGGATATTGTCCGATACGCAGTATTTT.

This chain uses TRBV2 with TRBJ2-7; weak D call: TRBD1 (6 bases). Germline V gene sequence: CDR1 SNHLY, CDR2 FYNNEI. Trimming cost V 3 bases and J 0 bases, with 9 bases left between them. This CDR3 spans 14 amino acids. In nucleotides, the CDR3 is TGTGCCAGCAGTGAGGGACACCGCTCCTACGAGCAGTACTTC. It encodes CASSEGHRSYEQYF.

The chain couples TRBV5-5 to TRBJ2-2; 7 bases align to TRBD2. The V gene's germline CDR1 is SGHKS and CDR2 YYEKEE (reference sequence). V shed 4 bases, J shed 3 bases, and the junction held 3 bases outside the gene matches. The CDR3 sequence is 14 residues long. CDR3 loop: CASSLGLDTGELFF. The CDR3 DNA is TGTGCCAGCAGCCTAGGACTAGACACCGGGGAGCTGTTTTTT.

J is TRBJ2-7 and V is TRBV21-1; the table's D call, TRBD2, has no DNA check behind it. TRBV21-1 is designated a pseudogene. This CDR3 has 15 amino acids. The CDR3 coding sequence is TGTGCCAGCCTAATAAAGCGGGAGCGGGTCTACGAGCAGTACTTC. Protein product: CASLIKRERVYEQYF.

V is TRBV7-2 and J is TRBJ2-1; 7 positions agree with TRBD2. The CDR3 covers 14 residues. V trimming: 2 bases; J trimming: 9 bases; junction bases outside the gene matches: 7. Germline V gene lookup returns CDR1 SGHTA and CDR2 FQGNSA. The CDR3 is CASSLWAGRGEQFF. DNA of the CDR3: TGTGCCAGCAGCTTATGGGCAGGGAGGGGTGAGCAGTTCTTC.